The 18 T cell receptor beta chains given below trace back to one sample, sequenced in a study of blood T cell repertoires in COVID-19. Clones were sequenced by immunoSEQ multiplex PCR, and TCRdb holds only the in-frame ones, with some missing. Of almost 400,000 clones in the sample, about 89% were seen once. The sequencing sample was made of peripheral blood. All receptors come from a woman aged 55-69 years with COVID-19, enrolled during active disease.

The CDR3 DNA reads TGTGCCAGCAGTCGCGACAGGGGAGAGCCCCAGCATTTT. This translates into CASSRDRGEPQHF. The V call is TRBV5-4, the J call TRBJ1-5; 8 nucleotides agree with TRBD1. The CDR3 has 13 residues. Germline CDR1 reads SGHNT; CDR2 reads YYREEE (reference sequence). With 5 bases clipped from V and 8 bases from J, the junction kept 6 bases outside the gene matches.

The CDR3 spells CASSIVTGGGSPLHF. For the CDR3, the DNA is TGTGCCAGTAGTATAGTGACAGGGGGCGGTTCACCCCTCCACTTT. The genes are TRBV19 and TRBJ1-6, with 10 bases aligning to TRBD1. V dropped 1 base and J dropped 9; count of bases not matched to a gene: 3. Germline V gene sequence: CDR1 LNHDA, CDR2 SQIVND (reference sequence). The CDR3 sequence is 15 residues long.

The rearrangement links TRBV5-5 to TRBJ2-5, with 12 bases lining up with TRBD2. CDR3 size: 17 residues. The V gene's germline CDR1 is SGHKS and CDR2 YYEKEE (reference sequence). The J segment lost 1 base and the V segment lost 4 bases, leaving 8 bases of the junction unmatched. CDR3 coding DNA: TGTGCCAGCAGCGCCACTCAACTAGCGGGGGGCCAAGAGACCCAGTACTTC. It yields the protein CASSATQLAGGQETQYF.

This chain joins TRBV28 and TRBJ1-2, with 9 bases aligning to TRBD1. Trimming removed 6 bases from V and 8 bases from J; junction bases left unmatched: 7. The CDR3 contains 13 residues. In germline, CDR1 is MDHEN, CDR2 SYDVKM. This chain's CDR3 is CASRIQGANGYTF. In nucleotides, the CDR3 is TGTGCCAGCAGGATACAGGGGGCGAACGGCTACACCTTC.

This sequence joins TRBV5-1 and TRBJ1-2; TRBD1 aligns across 9 bases. CDR1 is SGHRS and CDR2 is YFSETQ in the germline V gene. V was pared by 0 bases and J by 5 bases, with 2 bases of the junction left unmatched. The CDR3 length is 14 residues. This chain's CDR3 is CASSLGDRVYGYTF. CDR3 DNA sequence: TGCGCCAGCAGCTTGGGGGACAGGGTGTATGGCTACACCTTC.

V usage is TRBV5-5 and J usage is TRBJ2-2, with D possibly TRBD1 on 6 matching bases. Trimming removed 8 bases from V and 4 bases from J, with 15 bases in between. Germline-derived CDR1 and CDR2 are SGHKS and YYEKEE (reference sequence). The CDR3 loop spans 14 amino acids. The CDR3 nucleotides are TGTGCCAGTTACAAACAGGGTGGCACCGGGGAGCTGTTTTTT. Translation gives CASYKQGGTGELFF. The whole variable domain, filled in from reference TRBV5-5 and TRBJ2-2, reads DAGVTQSPTHLIKTRGQQVTLRCSPISGHKSVSWYQQVLGQGPQFIFQYYEKEERGRGNFPDRFSARQFPNYSSELNVNALLLGDSALYLCASYKQGGTGELFFGEGSRLTVL.

The CDR3 here is CASSLGGGNTGELFF. The DNA for the CDR3 is TGTGCCAGCAGCTTAGGAGGAGGGAACACCGGGGAGCTGTTTTTT. The chain joins TRBV7-3 to TRBJ2-2, with a possible D match to TRBD2 (5 bases). Germline V CDR1 and CDR2: SGHTA, FQGTGA. The CDR3 spans 15 residues. V lost 2 bases and J 1 base, leaving 8 bases between the germline ends.

The genes are TRBV9 and TRBJ1-4; a weak D match, TRBD1 (5 bases). The CDR3 spans 15 residues. Germline CDR1 SGDLS, CDR2 YYNGEE. V lost 0 bases, J lost 8 bases, and 14 bases lay in between. CDR3 bases: TGTGCCAGCAGCGTAGAAGGCAGGGATGGCGAAAAACTGTTTTTT. This translates into CASSVEGRDGEKLFF.

The chain links TRBV27 to TRBJ1-2; D may be TRBD1 (6 bases). Per germline, CDR1 MNHEY and CDR2 SMNVEV (reference sequence). There are 14 residues in the CDR3. Trimming removed 2 bases at V and 4 bases at J, with 11 bases between. The CDR3 sequence: CASSLRQAGYGYTF. The CDR3 nucleotides read TGTGCCAGCAGTTTAAGACAGGCCGGCTATGGCTACACCTTC.

The V gene is TRBV19, the J gene TRBJ2-7; TRBD1 matches at 9 bases. Trimming cost V 4 bases and J 5 bases; bases outside gene matches: 9. This CDR3 is built from 15 residues. The germline V gene has CDR1 LNHDA and CDR2 SQIVND (reference sequence). The CDR3 DNA sequence: TGTGCCAGTAGTAGTCCCGGGACAGGGTTTAACGAGCAGTACTTC. Its translation: CASSSPGTGFNEQYF.

The CDR3 bases are TGCGCCAGCAGCCAAGCTCCTGCGGCCTCCGGCACAGATACGCAGTATTTT. Protein: CASSQAPAASGTDTQYF. J is TRBJ2-3 and V is TRBV4-1; D remains ambiguous. V lost 1 base and J lost 1, with 15 bases in between. Germline-derived CDR1 and CDR2 are MGHRA and YSYEKL. The CDR3 sequence is 17 residues long.

This clone was counted a few times. The chain carries TRBV18 and TRBJ1-1, with unresolved D. V lost 2 bases to trimming and J lost 5 bases, with 9 bases between them. The CDR3 is 13 amino acids. Germline V CDR1 and CDR2: KGHSH, LQKENI. The CDR3 DNA reads as TGTGCCAGCTCACCATCTGCGGGTACTGAAGCTTTCTTT. Translating it yields CASSPSAGTEAFF.

V is TRBV30 and J is TRBJ1-1; 9 nucleotides line up with TRBD1. The CDR3 has 12 amino acids. V lost 8 bases to trimming and J lost 4 bases; unmatched junction nucleotides: 5. The germline V gene encodes CDR1 GTSNPN and CDR2 SVGIG (reference sequence). CDR3 in amino acids: CAGQGWGTEAFF. DNA for the CDR3: TGTGCCGGACAGGGGTGGGGCACTGAAGCTTTCTTT.

This chain uses TRBV9 with TRBJ1-2; D is perhaps TRBD1 (5 bases). CDR1 is SGDLS and CDR2 is YYNGEE in the germline V gene. The V end was cut by 4 bases, the J end by 0 bases, with 13 bases between. This CDR3 region has 15 residues. CDR3 nucleotide sequence: TGTGCCAGCAGCCCCCTCGTAGGGGCTAACTATGGCTACACCTTC. Protein product: CASSPLVGANYGYTF.

CDR3 DNA: TGTGCCAGCAGCGTAAGGACAGGGGCGGATACGCAGTATTTT. It encodes CASSVRTGADTQYF. This chain connects TRBV9 to TRBJ2-3; 9 nucleotides align to TRBD1. Losses at the gene ends were 1 base for V and 6 bases for J; bases not matched to a gene: 3. The CDR3 is 14 amino acids. Germline V CDR1 and CDR2: SGDLS, YYNGEE.

The chain uses TRBV2 and TRBJ2-3; TRBD2 agrees at 8 bases. Trimming removed 3 bases from V and 5 bases from J; junction bases left unmatched: 10. Germline V gene lookup returns CDR1 SNHLY and CDR2 FYNNEI. This CDR3 contains 16 residues. Here the CDR3 reads CASSDVTSGRGDTQYF. CDR3 DNA: TGTGCCAGCAGTGATGTCACTAGCGGTAGGGGAGATACGCAGTATTTT.

The rearrangement uses TRBV5-1 and TRBJ1-1, with 10 nucleotides matching TRBD1. CDR1 and CDR2 from the germline V gene are SGHRS and YFSETQ. The CDR3 extends over 17 amino acids. The V segment lost 3 bases and the J segment 1 base; nucleotides outside the gene matches: 9. The CDR3 DNA sequence: TGCGCCAGCAGCTGGGGACAGGGGAGGTATGAGAACACTGAAGCTTTCTTT. Translated: CASSWGQGRYENTEAFF.

The chain is built from TRBV9 and TRBJ2-2, with TRBD2 matching over 7 bases. Trimming at V came to 4 bases and at J to 2 bases, leaving 8 bases not matched to a gene. Germline V gives CDR1 SGDLS, CDR2 YYNGEE. The CDR3 consists of 16 residues. For the CDR3, the DNA is TGTGCCAGCAGCACCGTACGGGGGGACAACACCGGGGAGCTGTTTTTT. This encodes CASSTVRGDNTGELFF.